This TCR beta chain was retrieved from a study of blood T cell repertoires in COVID-19. Original processing methods: How many nucleated cells were present was estimated from reference gene primer amplification. Sequencing used immunoSEQ multiplex PCR; TCRdb keeps in-frame clones, though not all of them. V and J calls plus clone size are reproduced from that table; the DNA served to infer D and trimming. The repertoire consists of about 150,000 clones, with 70% to 90% occurring once and the leading ten covering roughly 0.62%. The CDR3 covers 13 residues. Germline CDR1 SEHNR, CDR2 FQNEAQ (reference sequence). The germline V and J ends were trimmed by 4 bases and 4 bases, with 10 bases remaining between them.

The rearrangement uses TRBV7-9 and TRBJ1-2, with TRBD1 as a possible D gene (6 bases). This receptor was obtained from a man between 60 and 70 years old with COVID-19, enrolled during active disease. What was sequenced was peripheral blood. In DNA form, the CDR3 reads TGTGCCAGCAGCTCCGACAGGAGCTATGGCTACACCTTC. As protein: CASSSDRSYGYTF.